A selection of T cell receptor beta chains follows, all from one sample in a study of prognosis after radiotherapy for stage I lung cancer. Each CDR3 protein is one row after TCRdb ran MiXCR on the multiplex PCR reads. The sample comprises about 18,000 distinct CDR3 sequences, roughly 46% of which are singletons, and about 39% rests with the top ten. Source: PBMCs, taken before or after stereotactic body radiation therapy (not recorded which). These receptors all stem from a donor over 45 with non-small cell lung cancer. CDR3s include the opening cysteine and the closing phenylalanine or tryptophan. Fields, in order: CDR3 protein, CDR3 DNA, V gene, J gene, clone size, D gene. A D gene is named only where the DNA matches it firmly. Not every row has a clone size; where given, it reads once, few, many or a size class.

CDR3aa: CASSSPPELTDTQYF; CDR3nt: TGTGCCAGCAGTTCACCCCCCGAGCTCACAGATACGCAGTATTTT; v_gene: TRBV28; j_gene: TRBJ2-3; abundance: .; d_gene: .
CDR3aa: CASSLDWVGEQYF; CDR3nt: TGTGCCAGCAGCTTAGACTGGGTGGGTGAGCAGTACTTC; v_gene: TRBV7-6; j_gene: TRBJ2-7; abundance: .; d_gene: .
CDR3aa: CASSVRQPVLLSSGNTIYF; CDR3nt: TGTGCCAGCAGCGTTCGCCAGCCAGTTCTGCTATCCTCTGGAAACACCATATATTTT; v_gene: TRBV7-6; j_gene: TRBJ1-3; abundance: once; d_gene: .
CDR3aa: CASSSTDQGRLYEQYF; CDR3nt: TGTGCCAGCAGCTCTACCGACCAGGGTAGGCTCTACGAGCAGTACTTC; v_gene: TRBV7-9; j_gene: TRBJ2-7; abundance: .; d_gene: .
CDR3aa: CASSSTRGDGYTF; CDR3nt: TGTGCCAGCAGCTCCACCAGGGGCGATGGCTACACCTTC; v_gene: TRBV5-4; j_gene: TRBJ1-2; abundance: many; d_gene: .
CDR3aa: CSAPVGTAQETQYF; CDR3nt: TGCAGTGCGCCCGTGGGGACAGCCCAAGAGACCCAGTACTTC; v_gene: TRBV20-1; j_gene: TRBJ2-5; abundance: many; d_gene: TRBD1
CDR3aa: CASSRLGTGVQGQPQHF; CDR3nt: TGTGCCAGCAGCCGACTGGGGACAGGGGTCCAGGGTCAGCCCCAGCATTTT; v_gene: TRBV11-2; j_gene: TRBJ1-5; abundance: .; d_gene: TRBD1
CDR3aa: CASSFRSDAGELFF; CDR3nt: TGTGCCAGCAGCTTCAGGAGCGATGCTGGGGAGCTGTTTTTT; v_gene: TRBV7-3; j_gene: TRBJ2-2; abundance: .; d_gene: .
CDR3aa: CASSGQGQPGETQYF; CDR3nt: TGCGCCAGCAGCGGACAGGGACAACCTGGGGAGACCCAGTACTTC; v_gene: TRBV5-1; j_gene: TRBJ2-5; abundance: many; d_gene: TRBD1
CDR3aa: CASYPQGISYNEQFF; CDR3nt: TGTGCCAGTTACCCACAGGGGATCTCCTACAATGAGCAGTTCTTC; v_gene: TRBV2; j_gene: TRBJ2-1; abundance: many; d_gene: TRBD1
CDR3aa: CASSLGSGGNEQFF; CDR3nt: TGTGCCAGCAGCTTAGGTTCGGGGGGAAATGAGCAGTTCTTC; v_gene: TRBV7-3; j_gene: TRBJ2-1; abundance: many; d_gene: TRBD2
CDR3aa: CASSLTGVSLNEQFF; CDR3nt: TGTGCCAGCAGCTTGACAGGCGTTTCACTCAATGAGCAGTTCTTC; v_gene: TRBV7-9; j_gene: TRBJ2-1; abundance: .; d_gene: .
CDR3aa: CSAEIGTSGSYTQYF; CDR3nt: TGCAGTGCGGAGATCGGGACTAGCGGGTCATATACGCAGTATTTT; v_gene: TRBV20-1; j_gene: TRBJ2-3; abundance: once; d_gene: TRBD2
CDR3aa: CAISGVANTEAFF; CDR3nt: TGTGCCATCAGCGGGGTCGCGAACACTGAAGCTTTCTTT; v_gene: TRBV10-3; j_gene: TRBJ1-1; abundance: many; d_gene: .
CDR3aa: CASSPFCDPRGSGNTIYF; CDR3nt: TGTGCCAGCAGCCCTTTTTGTGACCCCCGGGGGTCTGGAAACACCATATATTTT; v_gene: TRBV7-2; j_gene: TRBJ1-3; abundance: once; d_gene: .
CDR3aa: CASSRGGGQRQYF; CDR3nt: TGTGCCAGCAGCCGGGGCGGAGGACAGAGGCAGTATTTT; v_gene: TRBV6-2/TRBV6-3; j_gene: TRBJ2-3; abundance: many; d_gene: .
CDR3aa: CASSIDGTPGRGNEQYF; CDR3nt: TGTGCCAGTAGTATAGATGGGACCCCCGGACGGGGAAACGAGCAGTACTTC; v_gene: TRBV19; j_gene: TRBJ2-7; abundance: many; d_gene: .
CDR3aa: CSARGTSGMGLLDEQFF; CDR3nt: TGCAGTGCTAGGGGGACTAGCGGGATGGGCCTTTTGGATGAGCAGTTCTTC; v_gene: TRBV20-1; j_gene: TRBJ2-1; abundance: large; d_gene: TRBD2
CDR3aa: CSARQGAVSNPLEQYF; CDR3nt: TGCAGTGCCCGACAGGGGGCGGTATCGAATCCCCTCGAGCAGTACTTC; v_gene: TRBV20-1; j_gene: TRBJ2-7; abundance: many; d_gene: TRBD1
CDR3aa: CASSNNFGDEQFF; CDR3nt: TGTGCCAGCAGTAACAACTTTGGCGATGAGCAGTTCTTC; v_gene: TRBV6-1; j_gene: TRBJ2-1; abundance: many; d_gene: .
CDR3aa: CASIISGQLFSF; CDR3nt: TGTGCCAGTATTATATCGGGACAGTTATTCTCCTTC; v_gene: TRBV19; j_gene: TRBJ1-2; abundance: .; d_gene: TRBD1
CDR3aa: CASQITYRATDTQYF; CDR3nt: TGTGCCAGCCAAATAACGTACCGGGCGACAGATACGCAGTATTTT; v_gene: TRBV27; j_gene: TRBJ2-3; abundance: many; d_gene: .